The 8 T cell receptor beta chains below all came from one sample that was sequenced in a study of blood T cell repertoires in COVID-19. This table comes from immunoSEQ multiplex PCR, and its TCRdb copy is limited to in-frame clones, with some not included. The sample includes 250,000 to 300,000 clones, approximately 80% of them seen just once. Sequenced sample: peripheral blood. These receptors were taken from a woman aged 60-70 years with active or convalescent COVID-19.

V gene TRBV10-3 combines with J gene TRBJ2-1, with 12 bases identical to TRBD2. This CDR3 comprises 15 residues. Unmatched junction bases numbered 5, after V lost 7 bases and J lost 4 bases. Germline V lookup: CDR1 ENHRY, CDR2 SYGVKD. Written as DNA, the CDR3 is TGTGCCATCAAGTCTAGCGGGGGGGCATACAATGAGCAGTTCTTC. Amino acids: CAIKSSGGAYNEQFF.

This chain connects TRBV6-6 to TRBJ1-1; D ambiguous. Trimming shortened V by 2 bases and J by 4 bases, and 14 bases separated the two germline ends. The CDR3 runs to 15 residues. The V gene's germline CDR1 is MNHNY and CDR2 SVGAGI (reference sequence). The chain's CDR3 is CASSYRRGSGTEAFF. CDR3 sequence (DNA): TGTGCCAGCAGTTACCGGCGGGGTTCGGGCACTGAAGCTTTCTTT.

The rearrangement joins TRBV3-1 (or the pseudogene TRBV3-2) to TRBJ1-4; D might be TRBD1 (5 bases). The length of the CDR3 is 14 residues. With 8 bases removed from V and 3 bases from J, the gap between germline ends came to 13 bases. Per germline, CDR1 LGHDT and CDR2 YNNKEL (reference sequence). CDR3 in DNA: TGTGCCAGCGGGGGGGTTTTACCTAATGAAAAACTGTTTTTT. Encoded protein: CASGGVLPNEKLFF.

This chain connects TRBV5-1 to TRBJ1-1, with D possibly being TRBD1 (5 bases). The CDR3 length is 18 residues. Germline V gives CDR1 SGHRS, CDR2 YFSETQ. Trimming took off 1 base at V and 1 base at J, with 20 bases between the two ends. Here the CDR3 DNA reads TGCGCCAGCAGCTTGAAACTTGACAGCCAAATACGGAACACTGAAGCTTTCTTT. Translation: CASSLKLDSQIRNTEAFF.

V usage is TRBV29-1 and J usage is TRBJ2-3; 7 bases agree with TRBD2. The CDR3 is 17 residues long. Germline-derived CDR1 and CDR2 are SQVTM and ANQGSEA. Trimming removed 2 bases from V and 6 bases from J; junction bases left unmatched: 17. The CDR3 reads CSVETVGDYPMGDTQYF. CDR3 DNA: TGCAGCGTTGAAACAGTGGGGGACTACCCGATGGGGGATACGCAGTATTTT.

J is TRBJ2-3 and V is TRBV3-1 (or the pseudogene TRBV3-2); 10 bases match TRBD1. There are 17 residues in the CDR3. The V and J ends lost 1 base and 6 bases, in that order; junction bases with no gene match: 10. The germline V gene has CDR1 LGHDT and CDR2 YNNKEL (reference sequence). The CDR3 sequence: CASSQGSTGGQGDTQYF. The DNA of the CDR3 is TGTGCCAGCAGCCAAGGTAGCACCGGGGGACAGGGGGATACGCAGTATTTT.

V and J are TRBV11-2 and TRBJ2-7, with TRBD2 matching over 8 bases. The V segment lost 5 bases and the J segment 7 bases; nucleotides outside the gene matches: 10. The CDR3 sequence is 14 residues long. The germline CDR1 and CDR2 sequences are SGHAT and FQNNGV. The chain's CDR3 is CASSPGGRSVEQYF. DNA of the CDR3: TGTGCCAGCAGCCCGGGGGGGCGGTCGGTAGAGCAGTACTTC.

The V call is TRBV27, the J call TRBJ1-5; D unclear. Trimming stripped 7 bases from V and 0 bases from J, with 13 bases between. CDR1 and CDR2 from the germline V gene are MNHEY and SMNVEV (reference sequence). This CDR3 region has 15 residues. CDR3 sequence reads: CASKPNLVSNQPQHF. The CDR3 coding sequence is TGTGCCAGCAAGCCCAATTTAGTTAGCAATCAGCCCCAGCATTTT.